Presented here are 4 T cell receptor beta chains from one specimen sequenced in a study of T cell responses to AZD1222 COVID-19 vaccine. Data came from immunoSEQ multiplex PCR; TCRdb stores just in-frame clones and leaves some out. Found here are some 83,000 clones, 85% to 90% of them singletons; the top ten hold less than 7.5%. Here the sequenced sample was peripheral blood, taken on day 0 of AZD1222 vaccination. The receptors shown here come from an adult in good health.

The DNA for the CDR3 is TGTGCCAGCAGCGTAAACAGGGATCTTCCCCCTCTCACTGAAGCTTTCTTT. Its protein is CASSVNRDLPPLTEAFF. V is TRBV9 and J is TRBJ1-1; possible D gene TRBD1, 6 bases. Germline V gives CDR1 SGDLS, CDR2 YYNGEE. This CDR3 is 17 amino acids long. The germline V and J ends were trimmed by 1 base and 4 bases, with 20 bases remaining between them.

V gene TRBV19 combines with J gene TRBJ2-1, with 11 bases that match TRBD2. Per the germline V gene, CDR1 is LNHDA and CDR2 is SQIVND (reference sequence). This CDR3 is 15 amino acids long. Trimming took 5 bases from V and 6 from J; bases not matched to a gene: 6. CDR3 in DNA: TGTGCCAGTAGTCTTAGCGGGGGGGCCTCCAATGAGCAGTTCTTC. This sequence encodes CASSLSGGASNEQFF.

This sequence joins TRBV18 and TRBJ2-7, with D unclear. Germline V gives CDR1 KGHSH, CDR2 LQKENI. The CDR3 length is 15 residues. V lost 3 bases to trimming and J lost 4 bases, with 16 bases between them. CDR3: CASSPPRTPYYEQYF. CDR3 DNA: TGTGCCAGCTCACCGCCGAGGACCCCCTATTACGAGCAGTACTTC.

V is TRBV5-5 and J is TRBJ1-6; D is unclear. CDR1 SGHKS and CDR2 YYEKEE come from the germline V gene (reference sequence). V was trimmed by 2 bases and J by 5 bases, leaving 5 bases between them. There are 13 residues in the CDR3. The chain's CDR3 is CASSFSDNSPLHF. The CDR3 DNA is TGTGCCAGCAGCTTTTCAGATAATTCACCCCTCCACTTT.